The 32 T cell receptor beta chains presented below share a single source sample, sequenced in a study of T-cell reconstitution after alpha-beta-depleted transplantation in children (dated by TCRdb to 2016 to 2017). The protocol used for the library was PCR. Sequenced on an Illumina HiSeq 2500. To normalize quantification of the TCRbeta repertoire, the TCR libraries were built with molecular barcoding that relied on unique molecular identifiers. TCRdb redid the processing of the public reads, applying fastp at Q25 and MiXCR, and retained in-frame beta chains. Each entry is one CDR3 protein sequence, shown with its most common DNA and genes. Here the sample has 200,000 to 250,000 distinct CDR3 sequences; about 9.2% occur a single time. Over 5.5% of the sample goes to the ten largest clones. The sample here was PBMCs from the stem cell graft donor, taken from the stem cell graft. All receptors come from a human donor who donated a stem cell graft to a child with acute lymphoblastic leukemia.

The chain links TRBV4-1 to TRBJ2-1; 8 nucleotides line up with TRBD1. The length of the CDR3 is 15 residues. Germline trimming cut 4 bases from V and 7 bases from J; bases unmatched to any gene: 9. The V gene's germline CDR1 is MGHRA and CDR2 YSYEKL. For the CDR3, the DNA is TGCGCCAGCAGCCCAACTAGGGGACAGGTAAATGAGCAGTTCTTC. Protein product: CASSPTRGQVNEQFF.

This clonotype was counted between two and nine times. V usage is TRBV20-1 and J usage is TRBJ2-7, with unresolved D. The CDR3 has 13 residues. CDR1 DFQATT and CDR2 SNEGSKA come from the germline V gene (reference sequence). Trimming removed 1 base at V and 1 base at J, with 8 bases between. This chain's CDR3 is CSARGPGSYEQYF. For the CDR3, the DNA is TGCAGTGCTAGAGGCCCCGGGTCCTACGAGCAGTACTTC.

This clonotype was counted a few times. This rearrangement joins TRBV4-1 to TRBJ2-6; no reliable D call. The CDR3 totals 22 residues. V lost 5 bases, J lost 3 bases, and 32 bases lay in between. Germline V gene data show CDR1 as MGHRA and CDR2 as YSYEKL. As DNA, the CDR3 is TGCGCCAGCAGCGAATCCGGACGGATGGATTTAATCGGGTCTGTTGGGGCCAACGTCCTGACTTTC. It codes for CASSESGRMDLIGSVGANVLTF.

The chain recombines TRBV2 with TRBJ1-5; D not certain. Germline V gene lookup returns CDR1 SNHLY and CDR2 FYNNEI. Trimming removed 7 bases at V and 1 base at J, with 11 bases between. CDR3 size: 14 residues. The CDR3 loop reads CASTAVESNQPQHF. The CDR3, as DNA: TGTGCCAGCACGGCGGTCGAGAGCAATCAGCCCCAGCATTTT.

This clonotype was found a few times. The V call is TRBV12-3 or TRBV12-4, the J call TRBJ1-5, with 10 bases lining up with TRBD1. CDR3 length equals 14 residues. V lost 6 bases to trimming and J lost 6 bases; unmatched junction nucleotides: 5. The CDR3 spells CASRQTGGVQPQHF. The CDR3 DNA reads TGTGCCAGCAGACAGACAGGGGGCGTTCAGCCCCAGCATTTT.

This clonotype was seen at least ten times. This chain joins TRBV20-1 and TRBJ2-5; D ambiguous. Trimming pared 0 bases from V and 5 bases from J, leaving 13 bases between. CDR1 and CDR2 from the germline V gene are DFQATT and SNEGSKA (reference sequence). There are 14 residues in the CDR3. The CDR3 loop reads CSARDPVWRETQYF. The CDR3 DNA is TGCAGTGCTAGAGATCCCGTCTGGCGGGAGACCCAGTACTTC.

This clonotype was observed many times. This chain joins TRBV10-3 and TRBJ2-7, with D perhaps matching TRBD2 (6 bases). V dropped 6 bases and J dropped 6 bases, with 15 bases sitting between them. This CDR3 has 13 amino acids. Germline CDR1 and CDR2: ENHRY and SYGVKD. The chain's CDR3 is CAIRIGTSGEQYF. The CDR3 DNA sequence: TGTGCCATCAGGATAGGGACTTCGGGCGAGCAGTACTTC.

This clonotype was detected a few times. The V and J genes are TRBV7-8 and TRBJ2-6; no firm D call. CDR3 length: 19 amino acids. With 0 bases removed from V and 0 bases from J, the gap between germline ends came to 15 bases. Germline-derived CDR1 and CDR2 are SGHVS and FQNEAQ. CDR3: CASSLARAGANSGANVLTF. CDR3 in DNA: TGTGCCAGCAGCTTAGCACGCGCAGGAGCCAACTCTGGGGCCAACGTCCTGACTTTC. Looking up the rest from reference TRBV7-8 and TRBJ2-6 gives the full variable domain: GAGVSQSPRYKVAKRGQDVALRCDPISGHVSLFWYQQALGQGPEFLTYFQNEAQLDKSGLPSDRFFAERPEGSVSTLKIQRTQQEDSAVYLCASSLARAGANSGANVLTFGAGSRLTVL.

This chain links TRBV20-1 with TRBJ2-1; D might be TRBD2 (6 bases). V lost 5 bases to trimming and J lost 7 bases, with 21 bases between them. This CDR3 has 15 residues. Germline V CDR1 and CDR2: DFQATT, SNEGSKA (reference sequence). The CDR3 region has the DNA TGCAGTGCTTCAACCGGGACTGATCTTCCTAATGAGCAGTTCTTC. It yields the protein CSASTGTDLPNEQFF.

The chain carries TRBV20-1 and TRBJ2-1; the D gene could be TRBD1 or TRBD2 (5 bases each). Trimming removed 3 bases from V and 14 bases from J, with 14 bases in between. This CDR3 is built from 11 residues. The V gene's germline CDR1 is DFQATT and CDR2 SNEGSKA (reference sequence). The CDR3 here is CSARVLGREFF. DNA for the CDR3: TGCAGTGCTAGGGTACTAGGCAGGGAGTTCTTC.

This chain uses TRBV5-1 with TRBJ2-7, with D perhaps TRBD2 (5 bases). The ends were cut back, 4 bases at V and 2 bases at J, with 10 bases in the middle. Germline V gene sequence: CDR1 SGHRS, CDR2 YFSETQ. The CDR3 has 13 residues. CDR3 sequence: CASSNREAYEQYF. The CDR3 coding sequence is TGCGCCAGCAGCAACCGGGAAGCCTACGAGCAGTACTTC.

This clonotype was detected a few times. The V gene is TRBV5-5, the J gene TRBJ2-2; perhaps TRBD2 as D (5 bases). The CDR3 length is 15 residues. Germline CDR1 is SGHKS and CDR2 is YYEKEE (reference sequence). V shed 0 bases and J shed 4 bases, with 10 bases lying between them. The CDR3 DNA sequence: TGTGCCAGCAGCTTGGAAGAGGGCTCCACCGGGGAGCTGTTTTTT. Its translation: CASSLEEGSTGELFF. Variable domain in full (rest from reference TRBV5-5 and TRBJ2-2): DAGVTQSPTHLIKTRGQQVTLRCSPISGHKSVSWYQQVLGQGPQFIFQYYEKEERGRGNFPDRFSARQFPNYSSELNVNALLLGDSALYLCASSLEEGSTGELFFGEGSRLTVL.

This clonotype was recorded a few times. The chain is built from TRBV7-2 and TRBJ1-5; D uncertain. Germline V CDR1 and CDR2: SGHTA, FQGNSA. Trimming left V 0 bases short and J 6 bases short, with 12 bases between. This CDR3 comprises 15 residues. The CDR3 nucleotides are TGTGCCAGCAGCTTAGCCGCCGAATTTACTCAGCCCCAGCATTTT. Its translation: CASSLAAEFTQPQHF.

This clonotype occurred many times. J is TRBJ2-3 and V is TRBV21-1. TRBV21-1 is given as a pseudogene. The CDR3 runs 16 residues. The CDR3 DNA sequence: TGTGCCAGCAGCAAATTGGTCCAGCGAAGCACAGATACGCAGTATTTT. It yields the protein CASSKLVQRSTDTQYF.

This clonotype was picked up many times. The chain recombines TRBV6-5 with TRBJ1-4; D is unclear. Trimming stripped 0 bases from V and 8 bases from J, with 10 bases between. The V gene's germline CDR1 is MNHEY and CDR2 SVGAGI. This CDR3 has 14 residues. The CDR3 region is CASSYSLGREKLFF. The CDR3 DNA sequence: TGTGCCAGCAGTTACTCATTGGGTCGGGAAAAACTGTTTTTT.

This clonotype has at least ten counts. The gene calls are TRBV6-1 and TRBJ2-7; D is possibly TRBD2 (6 bases). The germline V and J ends were trimmed by 6 bases and 6 bases, with 15 bases remaining between them. This CDR3 comprises 13 residues. Germline CDR1 is MNHNS and CDR2 is SASEGT. CDR3 DNA sequence: TGTGCCAGCAGCTGGCGCGGGGCCTCCGAGCAGTACTTC. Its translation: CASSWRGASEQYF.

This clonotype was counted many times. The rearrangement links TRBV7-8 to TRBJ2-1, with no clear D. V was trimmed by 0 bases and J by 4 bases, leaving 7 bases between them. Germline assignment: CDR1 SGHVS and CDR2 FQNEAQ. The CDR3 extends over 14 amino acids. This CDR3 is CASSLAEFYNEQFF. CDR3 in DNA: TGTGCCAGCAGCTTAGCGGAGTTTTACAATGAGCAGTTCTTC.

This clonotype was recorded many times. The chain has TRBV5-1 and TRBJ1-2, with unresolved D. The CDR3 loop spans 15 amino acids. The V gene lost 4 bases and the J gene lost 0 bases, with 13 bases spanning the gap. Germline loops: CDR1 SGHRS, CDR2 YFSETQ. The CDR3 DNA follows: TGCGCCAGCAGCCCCGTGATACGATCTAACTATGGCTACACCTTC. Translated: CASSPVIRSNYGYTF.

This clonotype was seen more than once but under ten times. The chain combines TRBV12-3 or TRBV12-4 with TRBJ2-3; no firm D call. CDR3 length equals 14 residues. The V and J ends lost 4 bases and 0 bases respectively, with 8 bases between them. The CDR3 nucleotides read TGTGCCAGCAGTTCCTCTGATAGCACAGATACGCAGTATTTT. Translation: CASSSSDSTDTQYF.

This clonotype was counted at least ten times. V and J are TRBV6-5 and TRBJ1-6; the D is unclear. The CDR3 spans 14 residues. The V gene's germline CDR1 is MNHEY and CDR2 SVGAGI. Trimming cost V 4 bases and J 4 bases, with 8 bases left between them. The CDR3 sequence: CASSSQDYNSPLHF. CDR3 in DNA: TGTGCCAGCAGTTCCCAAGATTATAATTCACCCCTCCACTTT.

This clonotype was seen a handful of times. The chain links TRBV6-1 to TRBJ2-3; D unclear. CDR1 is MNHNS, CDR2 SASEGT, per germline. CDR3 size: 14 residues. Deletions cut 5 bases from V and 1 base from J, with 10 bases between. The CDR3 DNA is TGTGCCAGCAGTAGCGATCTGGGCACAGATACGCAGTATTTT. As protein: CASSSDLGTDTQYF.

The J gene is TRBJ1-1, the V gene TRBV30; D unresolved. The CDR3 contains 14 residues. Germline lookup yields CDR1 GTSNPN and CDR2 SVGIG (reference sequence). The V gene lost 2 bases and the J gene lost 5 bases, with 15 bases spanning the gap. The CDR3 is CAWSSKGARTEAFF. The CDR3 DNA follows: TGTGCCTGGAGTTCGAAGGGCGCTCGTACTGAAGCTTTCTTT.

This clonotype was counted ten times or more. This chain uses TRBV6-6 with TRBJ2-7; D is undetermined. Germline-derived CDR1 and CDR2 are MNHNY and SVGAGI (reference sequence). V was trimmed by 6 bases and J by 2 bases, leaving 11 bases between them. This CDR3 is 13 amino acids long. The CDR3, as DNA: TGTGCCAGCAGGAACAGCCCTCCCTACGAGCAGTACTTC. Translating it yields CASRNSPPYEQYF.

This clonotype ranks as medium-sized. The CDR3 DNA reads as TGTGCCAGCAGTTTAGGATACAACACTGAAGCTTTCTTT. Its protein product is CASSLGYNTEAFF. The chain is built from TRBV12-3 or TRBV12-4 and TRBJ1-1; D gene unclear. V lost 1 base, J lost 2 bases, and 5 bases lay in between. There are 13 residues in the CDR3.

This rearrangement joins TRBV5-1 to TRBJ1-2; D ambiguous. The germline CDR1 and CDR2 sequences are SGHRS and YFSETQ. V was cut by 4 bases and J by 6 bases, with 13 bases left in between. CDR3 length: 13 amino acids. CDR3 DNA sequence: TGCGCCAGCAGCACGGGGATAGCCGATGGCTACACCTTC. The encoded protein is CASSTGIADGYTF.

This clonotype was counted a few times. The genes are TRBV12-3 or TRBV12-4 and TRBJ1-6; 7 bases line up with TRBD1. The ends lost 7 bases at V and 8 bases at J; junction bases unmatched: 11. This CDR3 region has 15 residues. CDR3 nucleotides: TGTGCCAGCACAGCTCGACAGGGCCCATATTCACCCCTCCACTTT. It translates to CASTARQGPYSPLHF.

This clonotype was seen more than once but under ten times. This chain joins TRBV5-1 and TRBJ2-1, with 11 bases fitting TRBD1. The CDR3 has 16 residues. Per germline, CDR1 SGHRS and CDR2 YFSETQ. V shed 1 base, J shed 7 bases, and the junction held 7 bases outside the gene matches. CDR3 in DNA: TGCGCCAGCAGCTTGCGGACAGGGGGCGCACAAAATGAGCAGTTCTTC. This translates into CASSLRTGGAQNEQFF.

At least ten counts were recorded for this clonotype. The V call is TRBV6-1, the J call TRBJ2-6; a possible D gene is TRBD2 (6 bases). CDR1 MNHNS and CDR2 SASEGT come from the germline V gene. CDR3 length equals 14 residues. V was shortened by 8 bases and J by 0 bases, with 8 bases between the two germline ends. CDR3 amino acids: CASGGLSGANVLTF. Written as DNA, the CDR3 is TGTGCCAGCGGGGGACTCTCTGGGGCCAACGTCCTGACTTTC.

This chain uses TRBV7-8 with TRBJ2-3; 10 bases are shared with TRBD1. The CDR3 sequence is 15 residues long. Trimming removed 5 bases from V and 3 bases from J; junction bases left unmatched: 5. CDR1 SGHVS and CDR2 FQNEAQ come from the germline V gene. The CDR3 sequence: CASSPEGQGTDTQYF. Written as DNA, the CDR3 is TGTGCCAGCAGCCCCGAGGGACAGGGGACAGATACGCAGTATTTT.

This clonotype occurred a few times. The V and J genes are TRBV12-3 or TRBV12-4 and TRBJ1-1; D is ambiguous. The CDR3 totals 11 residues. Deletions cut 6 bases from V and 6 bases from J, with 8 bases between. The CDR3 sequence: CASRHMAEAFF. CDR3 bases: TGTGCCAGCAGGCACATGGCTGAAGCTTTCTTT.

V and J are TRBV6-5 and TRBJ1-1, with D tentatively TRBD1 (5 bases). The CDR3 runs 14 residues. Trimming took off 0 bases at V and 5 bases at J, with 10 bases between the two ends. Germline CDR1 MNHEY, CDR2 SVGAGI. The CDR3 nucleotides read TGTGCCAGCAGTTACTCGGAGAGGGGAACTGAAGCTTTCTTT. Translation gives CASSYSERGTEAFF.

Ten or more counts support this clonotype. The rearrangement joins TRBV7-2 to TRBJ1-6; a possible D gene is TRBD1 (5 bases). V was clipped by 1 base and J by 8 bases, with 12 bases between them. Germline CDR1 SGHTA, CDR2 FQGNSA. The CDR3 spans 15 residues. The CDR3 DNA is TGTGCCAGCAGCTTAGATCCCTTAGGGGATTCACCCCTCCACTTT. Its protein is CASSLDPLGDSPLHF.